A selection of T cell receptor beta chains follows, all from one sample in a study of blood T cell repertoires in COVID-19. Sequenced by immunoSEQ multiplex PCR; TCRdb stores in-frame clones only, minus some. The table includes roughly 430,000 clones, 88% detected once. Sequenced input: PBMCs or T cells enriched from blood (not recorded which). The receptors were gathered from a woman aged 40 to 49 with acute COVID-19. Both conserved end residues are part of each CDR3. The D gene is left open where the match is weak. Clone size is given for some rows only: seen once, a few or many times, or a class if the clone is expanded.

>TRBV6-5|.|.|TRBJ2-5
TGTGCCAGCAGTCTCAGGGAGACCCAGTACTTC
CASSLRETQYF
>TRBV10-3|.|.|TRBJ2-1
TGTGCCATCACCGGCGGCTCGGGTAGCTCCTACAATGAGCAGTTCTTC
CAITGGSGSSYNEQFF
>TRBV7-9|.|TRBD1|TRBJ1-5
TGTGCCAGCAGCTCGGGACAGATAGGCAATCAGCCCCAGCATTTT
CASSSGQIGNQPQHF
>TRBV3-1/TRBV3-2|.|.|TRBJ1-6
TGTGCCAGCAGCCAAGATTTATGGGGGAGGTATAATTCACCCCTCCACTTT
CASSQDLWGRYNSPLHF
>TRBV3-1/TRBV3-2|.|.|TRBJ1-1
TGTGCCAGCAGCCGCGACCGGGTTGGCACTGAAGCTTTCTTT
CASSRDRVGTEAFF
>TRBV6-2/TRBV6-3|.|.|TRBJ2-5
TGTGCCAGCAGCTCCCTAGGGGCAGTACAAGAGACCCAGTACTTC
CASSSLGAVQETQYF
>TRBV4-2|.|TRBD2|TRBJ2-5
TGTGCCAGCAGCCAAAGGAGGGAAGCGGGGGGGCGAGAGACCCAGTACTTC
CASSQRREAGGRETQYF
>TRBV11-2|.|TRBD2|TRBJ2-3
TGTGCCAGCAGCTCAAGGACTAGCGGAACAGATACGCAGTATTTT
CASSSRTSGTDTQYF
>TRBV24-1|.|.|TRBJ2-2
TGTGCCACCAGTGATTGGCGCAGGGATACCGGGGAGCTGTTTTTT
CATSDWRRDTGELFF
>TRBV2|.|.|TRBJ2-7
TGTGCCAGCAGTGAAGTGCAGCGGCCCTACGAGCAGTACTTC
CASSEVQRPYEQYF
>TRBV5-1|.|TRBD1|TRBJ1-1
TGCGCCAGCAGCCCGGGGACAGGGAACACTGAAGCTTTCTTT
CASSPGTGNTEAFF
>TRBV12-3/TRBV12-4|.|TRBD1|TRBJ1-2
TGTGCCAGCAGTTTGGTAGGGGGCGGGGGCTACACCTTC
CASSLVGGGGYTF
>TRBV7-9|.|.|TRBJ2-4
TGTGCCAGCAGCACGACAGACTTAGCCAAAAACATTCAGTACTTC
CASSTTDLAKNIQYF
>TRBV5-4|.|TRBD1|TRBJ1-2
TGTGCCAGCAGCCCCACAGGGGGCGCGGGCTATGGCTACACCTTC
CASSPTGGAGYGYTF
>TRBV18|.|.|TRBJ1-3
TGTGCCAGCTCCGGGTTTTCTGGAAACACCATATATTTT
CASSGFSGNTIYF
>TRBV24-1|.|.|TRBJ2-5
TGTGCCACCAGTGATTTGCATGCGGGCGGGGAGACCCAGTACTTC
CATSDLHAGGETQYF
>TRBV3-1/TRBV3-2|.|.|TRBJ1-1
TGTGCCAGCAGCCAGTTCCGGGGTGAAGCTTTCTTT
CASSQFRGEAFF
>TRBV12-3/TRBV12-4|.|.|TRBJ2-7
TGTGCCAGCAGGCCTGGAGTCTCCTACGAGCAGTACTTC
CASRPGVSYEQYF
>TRBV4-2|.|.|TRBJ1-2
TGTGCCAGCAGCCAAGAGATGGACAGTTTCTCCTATGGCTACACCTTC
CASSQEMDSFSYGYTF
>TRBV13|.|TRBD2|TRBJ2-1
TGTGCCAGCAGCTTAGATTTAGCGGGGAGATACTCCTACAATGAGCAGTTCTTC
CASSLDLAGRYSYNEQFF
>TRBV6-1|.|.|TRBJ2-3
TGTGCCAGCAGTGAAAGTGGACGGGGAGATACGCAGTATTTT
CASSESGRGDTQYF
>TRBV19|.|TRBD1|TRBJ1-1
TGTGCCAGTAGTTCCTGGACAGGGGGCCTTATGAACACTGAAGCTTTCTTT
CASSSWTGGLMNTEAFF
>TRBV5-1|.|.|TRBJ1-1
TGCGCCAGCAGCCCCGGCCAGGGGAACACTGAAGCTTTCTTT
CASSPGQGNTEAFF
>TRBV11-2|once|TRBD2|TRBJ2-3
TGTGCCAGCAGCTCGCTAGCGGGGGGTATCACAGATACGCAGTATTTT
CASSSLAGGITDTQYF
>TRBV4-1|once|TRBD2|TRBJ2-2
TGCGCCAGCAGCCGGACTAGCGGGGGGCCAACCGGGGAGCTGTTTTTT
CASSRTSGGPTGELFF
>TRBV7-9|few|TRBD1|TRBJ2-7
TGTGCCGCAGAAGTGACAGGGGAGGAGCAGTACTTC
CAAEVTGEEQYF
>TRBV5-1|.|TRBD1|TRBJ2-1
TGCGCCAGCAGCATACGGACAGGGCCGGATGAGCAGTTCTTC
CASSIRTGPDEQFF
>TRBV7-9|.|.|TRBJ2-5
TGTGCCAGCACCCATCTAGCAATGTTATCATGGGGAGAGACCCAGTACTTC
CASTHLAMLSWGETQYF
>TRBV4-1|.|TRBD1|TRBJ1-2
TGCGCCAGCAGCCAAGGGCAGGGGGCGCCCAACTATGGCTACACCTTC
CASSQGQGAPNYGYTF
>TRBV6-2/TRBV6-3|.|TRBD1|TRBJ1-2
TGTGCCAGCAGTTTCGGACAGGGGGACGAGGGCTATGGCTACACCTTC
CASSFGQGDEGYGYTF
>TRBV5-4|.|.|TRBJ2-7
TGTGCCAGCAGCTCGCCCGGGAAGTCCTACGAGCAGTACTTC
CASSSPGKSYEQYF
>TRBV2|.|TRBD2|TRBJ2-5
TGTGCCAGCACTAGCGGGAGCCAAGAGACCCAGTACTTC
CASTSGSQETQYF
>TRBV5-6|once|TRBD1|TRBJ2-7
TGTGCCAGCAGCCGAGACAGGGGGCGACCCGAGCAGTACTTC
CASSRDRGRPEQYF
>TRBV5-1|.|TRBD1|TRBJ2-3
TGCGCCAGCAGCTCGGACAGGGGGCATGTCAAGTTCACAGATACGCAGTATTTT
CASSSDRGHVKFTDTQYF
>TRBV4-1|.|.|TRBJ1-5
TGCGCCAGCAGCTCTGGAGTAAATAGCAATCAGCCCCAGCATTTT
CASSSGVNSNQPQHF
>TRBV12-3/TRBV12-4|.|.|TRBJ1-1
TGTGCCAGCAGCACAGGGAGGGCAACTGAAGCTTTCTTT
CASSTGRATEAFF
>TRBV5-1|.|.|TRBJ1-1
TGCGCCAGCAGCCAGAGGCGGGACACTGAAGCTTTCTTT
CASSQRRDTEAFF
>TRBV23-1|.|TRBD1|TRBJ1-2
TGCGCCAGCAGTCAAGCTCGGGACAGGGGATTCAACTATGGCTACACCTTC
CASSQARDRGFNYGYTF